Sequencing of this T cell receptor beta chain was carried out in a study of cytomegalovirus exposure and HLA in healthy donors. General study results and limits: Apart from CMV serostatus, no immune exposure information was available.

The CDR3 has 12 amino acids. J lost 8 bases, V lost 3 bases, and 2 bases had no gene match. Germline V gene sequence: CDR1 SGHRS, CDR2 YFSETQ. The sample holds one count of this clone. The antigen remains undetermined. A multiplex PCR was run with 60 Vbeta primers and 13 Jbeta primers. TCRdb's copy holds only in-frame clones and misses some; the assay was immunoSEQ multiplex PCR. The repertoire holds approximately 260,000 clones, with around four fifths as singletons. The source material was PBMCs. This receptor was taken from a woman aged 40 to 49 in good health and CMV-seropositive. The rearrangement uses TRBV5-1 and TRBJ1-1; 9 bases are a match to TRBD1. The CDR3 spells CASSSTGGEAFF. DNA for the CDR3: TGCGCCAGCAGCTCCACAGGGGGCGAAGCTTTCTTT.